Following are 2 T cell receptor beta chains from one sample sequenced in a study of blood T cell repertoires in COVID-19. Measured with immunoSEQ multiplex PCR; TCRdb has only the in-frame clones, and not every one. The data hold around 180,000 clones, with about 88% observed a single time. Sequenced: peripheral blood. The receptors originated from a man in his sixties with acute or convalescent COVID-19.

V gene TRBV7-2 combines with J gene TRBJ2-7; D gene unclear. Germline V CDR1 and CDR2: SGHTA, FQGNSA. The V end lost 3 bases, the J end lost 5 bases, and 11 bases lay between the germline ends. This CDR3 is built from 13 residues. As DNA, the CDR3 is TGTGCCAGCAGCTTGAGTAATTTGGACGAGCAGTACTTC. It is translated as CASSLSNLDEQYF.

The chain is built from TRBV6-1 and TRBJ2-2, with TRBD1 matching over 8 bases. The V gene end was trimmed by 4 bases and the J gene end by 1 base; junction bases not matched to a gene: 5. The germline V gene has CDR1 MNHNS and CDR2 SASEGT. There are 16 residues in the CDR3. The CDR3 nucleotides are TGTGCCAGCAGTGCTTCCGGGACAGGGAACACCGGGGAGCTGTTTTTT. This encodes CASSASGTGNTGELFF.